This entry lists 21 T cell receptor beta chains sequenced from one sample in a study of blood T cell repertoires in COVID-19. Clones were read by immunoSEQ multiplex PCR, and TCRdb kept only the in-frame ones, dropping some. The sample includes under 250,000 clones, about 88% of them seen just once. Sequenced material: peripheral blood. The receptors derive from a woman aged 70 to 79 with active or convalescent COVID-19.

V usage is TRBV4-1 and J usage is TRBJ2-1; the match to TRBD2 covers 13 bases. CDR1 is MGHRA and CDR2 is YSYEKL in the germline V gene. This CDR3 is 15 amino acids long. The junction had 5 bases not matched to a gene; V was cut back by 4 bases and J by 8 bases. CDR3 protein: CASSLGLAGVDEQFF. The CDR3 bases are TGCGCCAGCAGCCTCGGACTAGCGGGGGTTGATGAGCAGTTCTTC.

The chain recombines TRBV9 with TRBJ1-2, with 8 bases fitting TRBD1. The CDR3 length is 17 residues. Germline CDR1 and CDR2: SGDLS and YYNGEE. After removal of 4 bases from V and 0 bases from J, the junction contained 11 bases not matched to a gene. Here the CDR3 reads CASSTLAGGLANYGYTF. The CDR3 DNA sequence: TGTGCCAGCAGCACTCTGGCAGGGGGCCTTGCTAACTATGGCTACACCTTC.

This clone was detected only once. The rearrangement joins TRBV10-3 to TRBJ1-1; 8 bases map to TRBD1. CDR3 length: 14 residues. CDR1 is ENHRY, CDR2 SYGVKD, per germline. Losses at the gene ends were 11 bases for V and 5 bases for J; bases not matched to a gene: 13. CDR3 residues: CASAQGAQWTEAFF. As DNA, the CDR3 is TGTGCCTCCGCGCAGGGGGCGCAATGGACTGAAGCTTTCTTT.

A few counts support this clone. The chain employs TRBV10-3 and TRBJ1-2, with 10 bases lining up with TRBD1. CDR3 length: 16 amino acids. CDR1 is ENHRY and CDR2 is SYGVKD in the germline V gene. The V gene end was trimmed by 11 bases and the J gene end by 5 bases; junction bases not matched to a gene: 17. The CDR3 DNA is TGTGCCGTCCAACCCGGGACAGGGGTGTTAAGTTATGGCTACACCTTC. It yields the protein CAVQPGTGVLSYGYTF.

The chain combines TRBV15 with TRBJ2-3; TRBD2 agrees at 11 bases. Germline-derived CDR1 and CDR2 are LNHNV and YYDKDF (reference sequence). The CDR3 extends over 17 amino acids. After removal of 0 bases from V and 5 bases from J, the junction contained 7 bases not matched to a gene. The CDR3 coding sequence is TGTGCCACCAGCAGAGACCATAGCGGGGGGGCTAAAGATACGCAGTATTTT. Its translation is CATSRDHSGGAKDTQYF.

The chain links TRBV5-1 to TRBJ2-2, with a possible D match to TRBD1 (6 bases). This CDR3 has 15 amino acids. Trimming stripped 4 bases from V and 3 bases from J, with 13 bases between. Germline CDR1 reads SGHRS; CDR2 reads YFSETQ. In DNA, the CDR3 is TGCGCCAGCAGCCCACGGGCAGGGGACACCGGGGAGCTGTTTTTT. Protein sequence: CASSPRAGDTGELFF.

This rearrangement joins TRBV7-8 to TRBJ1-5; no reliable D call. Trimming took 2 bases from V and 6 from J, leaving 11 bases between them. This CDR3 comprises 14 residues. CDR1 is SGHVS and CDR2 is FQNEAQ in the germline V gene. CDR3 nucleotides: TGTGCCAGCAGCTTATTGGCTGGCCCTCAGCCCCAGCATTTT. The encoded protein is CASSLLAGPQPQHF.

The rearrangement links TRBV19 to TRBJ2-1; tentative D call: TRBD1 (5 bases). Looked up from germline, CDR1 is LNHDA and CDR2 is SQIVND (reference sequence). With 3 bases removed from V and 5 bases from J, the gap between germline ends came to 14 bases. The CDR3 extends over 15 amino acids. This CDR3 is CASSMQRARDNEQFF. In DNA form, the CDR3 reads TGTGCCAGTAGTATGCAGAGAGCCAGGGACAATGAGCAGTTCTTC.

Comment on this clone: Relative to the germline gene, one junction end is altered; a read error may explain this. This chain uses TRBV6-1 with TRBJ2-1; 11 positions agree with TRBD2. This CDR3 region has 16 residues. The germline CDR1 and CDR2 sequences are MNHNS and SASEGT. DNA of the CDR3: TGTGCCAGCAGCGAAGGACTAGCGGGCCCCTACAATGAGCAGTTCTTC. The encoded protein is CASSEGLAGPYNEQFF.

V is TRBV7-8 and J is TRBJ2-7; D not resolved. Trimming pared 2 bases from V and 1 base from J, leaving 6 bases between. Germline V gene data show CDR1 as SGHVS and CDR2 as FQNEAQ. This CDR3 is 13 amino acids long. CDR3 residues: CASSLSLSYEQYF. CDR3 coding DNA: TGTGCCAGCAGCTTAAGCCTATCCTACGAGCAGTACTTC.

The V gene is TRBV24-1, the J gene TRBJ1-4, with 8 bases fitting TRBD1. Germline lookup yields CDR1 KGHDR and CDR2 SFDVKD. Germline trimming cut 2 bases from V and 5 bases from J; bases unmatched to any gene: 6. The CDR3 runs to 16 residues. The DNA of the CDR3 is TGTGCCACCAGTGATTCGTCAGGGGGCATCAATGAAAAACTGTTTTTT. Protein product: CATSDSSGGINEKLFF.

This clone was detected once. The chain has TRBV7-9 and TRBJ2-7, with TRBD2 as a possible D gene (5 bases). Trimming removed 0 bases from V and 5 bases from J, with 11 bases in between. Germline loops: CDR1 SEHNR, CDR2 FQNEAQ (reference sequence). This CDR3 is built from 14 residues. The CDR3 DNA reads TGTGCCAGCAGCTTAGCGGACGGAGGCGACGAGCAGTACTTC. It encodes CASSLADGGDEQYF.

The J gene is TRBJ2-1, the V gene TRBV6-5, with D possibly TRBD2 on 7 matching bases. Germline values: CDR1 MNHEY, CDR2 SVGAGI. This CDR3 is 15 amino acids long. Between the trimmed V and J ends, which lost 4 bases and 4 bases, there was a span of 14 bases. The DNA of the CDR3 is TGTGCCAGCAGTTCTACGGGGGGCTCGTACAATGAGCAGTTCTTC. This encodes CASSSTGGSYNEQFF.

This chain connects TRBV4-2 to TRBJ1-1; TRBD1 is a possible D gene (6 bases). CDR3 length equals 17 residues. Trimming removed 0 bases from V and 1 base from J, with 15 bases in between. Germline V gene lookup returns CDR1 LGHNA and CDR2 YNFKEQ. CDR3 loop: CASSQESTGARNTEAFF. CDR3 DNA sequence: TGTGCCAGCAGCCAAGAGTCGACAGGCGCTAGGAACACTGAAGCTTTCTTT.

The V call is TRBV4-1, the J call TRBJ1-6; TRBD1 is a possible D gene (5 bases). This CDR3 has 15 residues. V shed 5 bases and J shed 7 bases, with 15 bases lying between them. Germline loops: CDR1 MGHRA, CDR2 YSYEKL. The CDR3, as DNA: TGCGCCAGCAGCTTATCCCCGGGGGGAAATTCACCCCTCCACTTT. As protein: CASSLSPGGNSPLHF.

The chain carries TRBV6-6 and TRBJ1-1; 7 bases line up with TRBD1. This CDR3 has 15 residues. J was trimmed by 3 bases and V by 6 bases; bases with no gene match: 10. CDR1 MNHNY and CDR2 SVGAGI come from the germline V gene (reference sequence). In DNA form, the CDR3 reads TGTGCCAGCAGCCCCCGACAGGGTGGGTACACTGAAGCTTTCTTT. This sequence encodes CASSPRQGGYTEAFF.

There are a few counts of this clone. Here the CDR3 reads CASSQYGGNYGYTF. CDR3 nucleotide sequence: TGTGCCAGCAGCCAATACGGGGGGAACTATGGCTACACCTTC. The rearrangement links TRBV16 to TRBJ1-2; TRBD1 might be the D (5 bases). With 1 base removed from V and 2 bases from J, the gap between germline ends came to 8 bases. The CDR3 spans 14 residues. Looked up from germline, CDR1 is KGHSY and CDR2 is FQNENV.

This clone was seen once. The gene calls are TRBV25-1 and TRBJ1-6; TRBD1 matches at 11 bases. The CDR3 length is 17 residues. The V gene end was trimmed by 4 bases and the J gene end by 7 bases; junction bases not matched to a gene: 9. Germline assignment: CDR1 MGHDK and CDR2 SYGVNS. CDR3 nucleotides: TGTGCCAGCAGTGTCGGAACCGGGACAGGGGGGAATTCACCCCTCCACTTT. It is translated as CASSVGTGTGGNSPLHF. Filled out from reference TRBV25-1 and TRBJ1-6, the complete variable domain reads EADIYQTPRYLVIGTGKKITLECSQTMGHDKMYWYQQDPGMELHLIHYSYGVNSTEKGDLSSESTVSRIRTEHFPLTLESARPSHTSQYLCASSVGTGTGGNSPLHFGNGTRLTVT.

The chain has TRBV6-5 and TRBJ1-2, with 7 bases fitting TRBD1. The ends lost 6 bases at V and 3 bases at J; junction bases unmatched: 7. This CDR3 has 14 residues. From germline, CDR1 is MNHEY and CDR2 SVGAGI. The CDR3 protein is CASSLRTGYYGYTF. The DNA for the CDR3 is TGTGCCAGCAGCCTCCGGACAGGTTACTATGGCTACACCTTC.

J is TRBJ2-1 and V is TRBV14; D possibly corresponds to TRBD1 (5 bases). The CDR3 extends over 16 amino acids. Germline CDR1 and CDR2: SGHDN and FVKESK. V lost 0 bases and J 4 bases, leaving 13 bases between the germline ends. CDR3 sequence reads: CASSQDPGRRYNEQFF. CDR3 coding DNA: TGTGCCAGCAGCCAAGACCCAGGGCGCCGGTACAATGAGCAGTTCTTC.

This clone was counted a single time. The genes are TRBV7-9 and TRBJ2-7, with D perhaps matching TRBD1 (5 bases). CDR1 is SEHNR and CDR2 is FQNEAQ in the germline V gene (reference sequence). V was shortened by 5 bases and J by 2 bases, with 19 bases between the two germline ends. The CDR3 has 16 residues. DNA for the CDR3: TGTGCCAGCAGCCGTGGGTGGACACCTGGAACCTACGAGCAGTACTTC. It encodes CASSRGWTPGTYEQYF.